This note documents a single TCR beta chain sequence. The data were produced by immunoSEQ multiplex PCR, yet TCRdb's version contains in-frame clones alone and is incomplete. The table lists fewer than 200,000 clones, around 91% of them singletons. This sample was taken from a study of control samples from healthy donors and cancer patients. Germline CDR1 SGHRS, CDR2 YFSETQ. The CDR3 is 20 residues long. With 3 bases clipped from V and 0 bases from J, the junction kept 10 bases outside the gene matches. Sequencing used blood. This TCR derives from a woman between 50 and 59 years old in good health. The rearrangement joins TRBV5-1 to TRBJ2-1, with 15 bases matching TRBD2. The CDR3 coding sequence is TGCGCCAGCAGCTCGGATTGGACTAGCGGGGGGGTAAGCTCCTACAATGAGCAGTTCTTC. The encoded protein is CASSSDWTSGGVSSYNEQFF.